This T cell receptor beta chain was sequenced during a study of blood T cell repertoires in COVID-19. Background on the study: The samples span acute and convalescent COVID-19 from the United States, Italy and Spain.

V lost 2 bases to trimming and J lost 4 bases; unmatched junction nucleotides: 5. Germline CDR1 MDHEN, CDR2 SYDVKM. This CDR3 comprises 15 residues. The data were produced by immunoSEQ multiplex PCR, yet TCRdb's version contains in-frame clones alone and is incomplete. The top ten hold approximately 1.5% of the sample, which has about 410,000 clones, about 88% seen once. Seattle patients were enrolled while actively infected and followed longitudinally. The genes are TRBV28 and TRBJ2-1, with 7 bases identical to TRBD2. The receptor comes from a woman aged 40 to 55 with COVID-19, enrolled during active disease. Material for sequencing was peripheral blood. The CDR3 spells CASSLAGAGYNEQFF. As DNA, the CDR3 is TGTGCCAGCAGTTTAGCGGGAGCAGGGTACAATGAGCAGTTCTTC.